This T cell receptor (beta chain) was sequenced for a study of T cells in Graves' hyperthyroidism and ophthalmopathy. Amplification yielded TCR beta CDR3 regions, with RNA transcripts as the source. TCR CDR3 regions were first amplified by RT-PCR with HTBI primers. Via MiXCR, TCRdb re-called the multiplex PCR reads, giving one row per CDR3 protein. The sample records approximately 490,000 distinct CDR3 sequences, roughly 23% being singletons. The study's findings and limits: Blood held most thyroid clonotypes expanded above 0.001 frequency.

Ten or more counts support this clonotype. Antigen: not known. CDR3 length: 13 amino acids. The germline V and J ends were trimmed by 5 bases and 2 bases, with 12 bases remaining between them. Germline-derived CDR1 and CDR2 are DFQATT and SNEGSKA (reference sequence). The sample taken for sequencing was blood. The rearrangement links TRBV20-1 to TRBJ2-5; no reliable D call. The receptor's source is a woman in her 70s with Graves' ophthalmopathy. DNA for the CDR3: TGCAGTGCTCTTACGGACGGACAAGAGACCCAGTACTTC. This gives the protein CSALTDGQETQYF.